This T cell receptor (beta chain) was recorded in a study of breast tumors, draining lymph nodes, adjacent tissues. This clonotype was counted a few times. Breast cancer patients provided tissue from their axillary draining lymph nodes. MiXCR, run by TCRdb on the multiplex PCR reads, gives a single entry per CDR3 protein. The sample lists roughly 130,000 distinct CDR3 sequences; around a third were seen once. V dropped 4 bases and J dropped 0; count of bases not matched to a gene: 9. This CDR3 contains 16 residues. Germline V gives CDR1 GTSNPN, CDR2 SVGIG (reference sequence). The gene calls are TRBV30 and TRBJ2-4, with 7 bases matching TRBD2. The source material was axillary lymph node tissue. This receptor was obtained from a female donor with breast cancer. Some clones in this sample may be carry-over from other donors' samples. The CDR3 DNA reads TGTGCCTGGACCCACCCGGGGGGACTAGCCAAAAACATTCAGTACTTC. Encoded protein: CAWTHPGGLAKNIQYF. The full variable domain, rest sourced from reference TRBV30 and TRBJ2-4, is SQTIHQWPATLVQPVGSPLSLECTVEGTSNPNLYWYRQAAGRGLQLLFYSVGIGQISSEVPQNLSASRPQDRQFILSSKKLLLSDSGFYLCAWTHPGGLAKNIQYFGAGTRLSVL.